What follows is one T cell receptor (beta chain) and its context. Its specificity is not known. Template switching added a universal primer site, and cDNA bore unique molecular identifiers. TCRdb ran MiXCR on the 5' RACE reads and lists one entry per CDR3 protein. The table has hundreds of thousands of distinct CDR3 sequences, over 11% seen once. The sample belongs to a study of identical twins. Overall study findings and caveats: Fewer insertions were carried by abundant cord blood beta clonotypes, but none was seen in memory repertoires. Invariant MAIT and iNKT cells are populations that could partly confound zero-insertion analyses. Out-of-frame alpha sequences common to twins exhibited a surplus of low generation probability.

The germline V gene encodes CDR1 KGHSH and CDR2 LQKENI. V was shortened by 3 bases and J by 1 base, with 9 bases between the two germline ends. The CDR3 is made up of 14 amino acids. The source material was memory (CD45RO+) T cells sorted from blood. The clonotype was recovered from a woman under 30 in good health. The chain carries TRBV18 and TRBJ1-1; D unresolved. This CDR3 is CASSPTNQNTEAFF. DNA of the CDR3: TGTGCCAGCTCACCGACAAATCAGAACACTGAAGCTTTCTTT.